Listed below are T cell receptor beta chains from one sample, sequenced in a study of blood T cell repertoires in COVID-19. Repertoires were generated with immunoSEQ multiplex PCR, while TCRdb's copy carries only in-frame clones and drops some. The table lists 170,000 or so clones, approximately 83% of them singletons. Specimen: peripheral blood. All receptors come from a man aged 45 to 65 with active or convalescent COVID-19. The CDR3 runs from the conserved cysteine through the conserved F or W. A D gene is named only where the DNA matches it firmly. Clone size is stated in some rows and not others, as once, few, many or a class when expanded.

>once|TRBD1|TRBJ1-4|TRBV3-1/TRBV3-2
CASSDRVATNEKLFF
TGTGCCAGCAGTGACAGGGTTGCAACTAATGAAAAACTGTTTTTT
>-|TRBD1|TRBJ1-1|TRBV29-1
CSVDNRGGPEAFF
TGCAGCGTTGATAACAGGGGCGGTCCTGAAGCTTTCTTT
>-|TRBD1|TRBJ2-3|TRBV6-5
CASSRTGQGTDTQYF
TGTGCCAGCAGCCGGACGGGACAGGGAACAGATACGCAGTATTTT
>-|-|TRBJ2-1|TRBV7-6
CASSLARRSSYNEQFF
TGTGCCAGCAGCTTAGCACGGCGGAGCTCCTACAATGAGCAGTTCTTC
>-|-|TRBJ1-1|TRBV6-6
CASRGPQGNTEAFF
TGTGCCAGCAGAGGACCTCAGGGTAACACTGAAGCTTTCTTT
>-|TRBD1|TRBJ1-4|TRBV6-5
CASSYSAGGYEKLFF
TGTGCCAGCAGTTATTCCGCAGGGGGGTATGAAAAACTGTTTTTT
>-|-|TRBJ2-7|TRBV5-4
CASSLERSYEQYF
TGTGCCAGCAGCTTGGAACGGTCCTACGAGCAGTACTTC
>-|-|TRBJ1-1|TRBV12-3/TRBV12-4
CASSFSGFEAFF
TGTGCCAGCAGTTTCTCAGGATTTGAAGCTTTCTTT
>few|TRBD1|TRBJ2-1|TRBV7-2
CASSLEGDSSYNEQFF
TGTGCCAGCAGCTTAGAGGGGGACAGCTCCTACAATGAGCAGTTCTTC
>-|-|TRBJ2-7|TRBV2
CASRLDQGNEQYF
TGTGCCAGCAGGTTGGACCAGGGGAACGAGCAGTACTTC
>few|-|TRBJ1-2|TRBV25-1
CASSVQGTRGTLYGYTF
TGTGCCAGCAGTGTCCAAGGAACGCGGGGAACTCTCTATGGCTACACCTTC
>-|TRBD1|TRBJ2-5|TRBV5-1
CASSGTGVETQYF
TGCGCCAGCAGCGGGACAGGGGTGGAGACCCAGTACTTC
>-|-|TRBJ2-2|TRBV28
CASRAMNTGELFF
TGTGCCAGCAGAGCCATGAACACCGGGGAGCTGTTTTTT
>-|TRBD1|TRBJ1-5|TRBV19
CASRPHRGGEQPQHF
TGTGCCAGTCGCCCACACAGGGGGGGCGAGCAGCCCCAGCATTTT
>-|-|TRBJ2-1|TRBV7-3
CASSLSRGGNEQFF
TGTGCCAGCAGCTTGTCGAGGGGGGGCAATGAGCAGTTCTTC
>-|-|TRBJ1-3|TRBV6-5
CASRRGHENTIYF
TGTGCCAGCAGGAGGGGACACGAAAACACCATATATTTT
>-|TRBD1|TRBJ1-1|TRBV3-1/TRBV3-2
CATGGHMNTEAFF
TGTGCCACAGGGGGACACATGAACACTGAAGCTTTCTTT
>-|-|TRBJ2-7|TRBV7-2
CASSLSAGSFPYEQYF
TGTGCCAGCAGCTTATCTGCCGGGAGTTTCCCCTACGAGCAGTACTTC
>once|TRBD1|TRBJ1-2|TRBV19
CASSIFGQGTVYGYTF
TGTGCCAGTAGTATCTTCGGACAGGGGACAGTCTATGGCTACACCTTC
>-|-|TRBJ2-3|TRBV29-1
CSSFSDTQYF
TGCAGCTCTTTTTCCGATACGCAGTATTTT
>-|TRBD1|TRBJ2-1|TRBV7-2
CASSPEEGQGIWNEQFF
TGTGCCAGCAGCCCTGAGGAAGGACAGGGGATTTGGAATGAGCAGTTCTTC
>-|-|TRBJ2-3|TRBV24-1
CATSDRSAASTDTQYF
TGTGCCACCAGTGATCGGTCAGCGGCTAGCACAGATACGCAGTATTTT
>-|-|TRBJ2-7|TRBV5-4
CASSLIDSSYEQYF
TGTGCCAGCAGCTTAATTGACAGCTCCTACGAGCAGTACTTC
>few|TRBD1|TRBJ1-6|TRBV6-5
CASKDRGAPFLHF
TGTGCCAGCAAAGACAGGGGGGCTCCTTTCCTCCACTTT
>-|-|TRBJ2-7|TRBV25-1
CASSKQGIHEQYF
TGTGCCAGCAGCAAACAGGGCATCCACGAGCAGTACTTC
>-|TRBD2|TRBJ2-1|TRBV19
CASDGGDEQFF
TGTGCCAGCGATGGGGGGGATGAGCAGTTCTTC
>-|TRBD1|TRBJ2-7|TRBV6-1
CASSEAWTGGYEQYF
TGTGCCAGCAGTGAAGCCTGGACAGGGGGGTACGAGCAGTACTTC
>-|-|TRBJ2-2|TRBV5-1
CASREQGSTGELFF
TGCGCCAGCCGTGAACAGGGTAGTACCGGGGAGCTGTTTTTT
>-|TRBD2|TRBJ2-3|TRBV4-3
CASSQDLSGGASTDTQYF
TGCGCCAGCAGCCAAGATCTGTCCGGGGGGGCGAGCACAGATACGCAGTATTTT
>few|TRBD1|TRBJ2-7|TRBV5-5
CASREDRGFYEQYF
TGTGCCAGCAGGGAGGACAGGGGTTTCTACGAGCAGTACTTC
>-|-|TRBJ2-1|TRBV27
CASSLTLGAGKYIDEQFF
TGTGCCAGCAGTTTAACCCTCGGGGCGGGGAAATACATCGATGAGCAGTTCTTC
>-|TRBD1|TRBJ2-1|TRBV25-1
CASRGQGEYNEQFF
TGTGCCAGCAGGGGACAGGGGGAGTACAATGAGCAGTTCTTC
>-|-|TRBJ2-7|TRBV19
CASSITGNSYEQYF
TGTGCCAGTAGTATTACAGGTAACTCCTACGAGCAGTACTTC
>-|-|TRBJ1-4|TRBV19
CASSTHSFRGEKLFF
TGTGCCAGTAGTACCCACAGCTTCCGTGGTGAAAAACTGTTTTTT
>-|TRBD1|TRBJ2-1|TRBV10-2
CASSESGQSEFF
TGCGCCAGCAGTGAGTCGGGACAGTCCGAGTTCTTC
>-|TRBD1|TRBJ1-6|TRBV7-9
CASSVWDRENSPLHF
TGTGCCAGCAGCGTTTGGGACAGGGAGAATTCACCCCTCCACTTT
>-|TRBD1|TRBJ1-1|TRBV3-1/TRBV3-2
CASSTSTGGTEAFF
TGTGCCAGCAGCACCTCGACAGGGGGCACTGAAGCTTTCTTT
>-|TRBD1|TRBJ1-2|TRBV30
CAWSAQGAGGYTF
TGTGCCTGGAGTGCACAGGGGGCAGGGGGCTACACCTTC
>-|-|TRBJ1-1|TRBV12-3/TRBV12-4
CASGRNTEAFF
TGTGCCAGCGGCAGAAACACTGAAGCTTTCTTT
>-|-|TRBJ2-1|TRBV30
CAWSVPVEQFF
TGTGCCTGGAGTGTCCCAGTGGAGCAGTTCTTC
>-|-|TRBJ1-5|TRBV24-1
CATSGERGNQPQHF
TGTGCCACCAGTGGGGAGAGAGGCAATCAGCCCCAGCATTTT
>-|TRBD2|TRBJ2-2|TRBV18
CASSPRIGGRSDTGELFF
TGTGCCAGCTCACCTCGAATCGGCGGGAGGTCGGACACCGGGGAGCTGTTTTTT
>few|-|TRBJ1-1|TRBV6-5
CASSYPGGNTEAFF
TGTGCCAGCAGTTACCCAGGAGGGAACACTGAAGCTTTCTTT
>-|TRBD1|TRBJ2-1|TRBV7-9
CASSLWDSYNEQFF
TGTGCCAGCAGCTTGTGGGACAGCTACAATGAGCAGTTCTTC
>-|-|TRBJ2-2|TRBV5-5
CASSAWKGRDTGELFF
TGTGCCAGCAGCGCCTGGAAGGGGCGCGATACCGGGGAGCTGTTTTTT
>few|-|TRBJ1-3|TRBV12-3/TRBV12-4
CATGVSGNTIYF
TGTGCCACAGGGGTCTCTGGAAACACCATATATTTT
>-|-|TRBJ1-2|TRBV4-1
CASSQDGQGNYGYTF
TGCGCCAGCAGCCAAGACGGCCAGGGGAACTATGGCTACACCTTC
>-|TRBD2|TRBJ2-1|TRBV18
CASSQLAGGYNEQFF
TGTGCCAGCTCACAATTAGCGGGGGGATACAATGAGCAGTTCTTC
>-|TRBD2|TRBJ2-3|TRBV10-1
CASSENAGGQIADTQYF
TGCGCCAGCAGTGAGAACGCGGGGGGGCAGATTGCTGATACGCAGTATTTT
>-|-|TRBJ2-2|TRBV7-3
CASSLTRNTGELFF
TGTGCCAGCAGCTTAACGCGGAACACCGGGGAGCTGTTTTTT
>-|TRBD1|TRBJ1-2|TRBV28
CASRTGQGYGYTF
TGTGCCAGCAGGACTGGACAGGGCTATGGCTACACCTTC
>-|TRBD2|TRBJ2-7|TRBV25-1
CASSRGSSYEQYF
TGTGCCAGCTCGCGCGGGAGCTCCTACGAGCAGTACTTC
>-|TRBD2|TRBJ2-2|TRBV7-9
CASSLAGGPEELFF
TGTGCCAGCAGCTTAGCGGGAGGGCCGGAGGAGCTGTTTTTT
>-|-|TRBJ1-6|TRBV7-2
CASSGRVSYNSPLHF
TGTGCCAGCAGCGGCAGGGTCTCCTATAATTCACCCCTCCACTTT
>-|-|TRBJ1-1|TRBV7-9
CASSLAGVMNTEAFF
TGTGCCAGCAGCTTAGCAGGAGTCATGAACACTGAAGCTTTCTTT
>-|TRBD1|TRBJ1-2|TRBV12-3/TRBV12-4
CASSPDRAGYTF
TGTGCCAGCAGTCCGGACAGGGCTGGCTACACCTTC
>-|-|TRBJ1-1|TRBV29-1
CSVDLGRGLNTEAFF
TGCAGCGTTGATTTAGGTAGGGGTTTGAACACTGAAGCTTTCTTT
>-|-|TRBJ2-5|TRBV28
CASYPGGLALETQYF
TGTGCCAGCTACCCGGGTGGGCTAGCCCTCGAGACCCAGTACTTC